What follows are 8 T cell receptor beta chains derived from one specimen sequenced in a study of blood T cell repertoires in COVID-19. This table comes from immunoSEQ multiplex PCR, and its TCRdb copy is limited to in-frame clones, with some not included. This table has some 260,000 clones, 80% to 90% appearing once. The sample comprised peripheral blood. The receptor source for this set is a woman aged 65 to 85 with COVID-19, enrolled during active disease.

The CDR3 region is CASSFGVTDTQYF. CDR3 in DNA: TGTGCCAGCAGTTTCGGGGTCACAGATACGCAGTATTTT. The gene calls are TRBV12-3 or TRBV12-4 and TRBJ2-3; D may be TRBD2 (5 bases). Trimming removed 3 bases at V and 2 bases at J, with 6 bases between. CDR3 length: 13 amino acids.

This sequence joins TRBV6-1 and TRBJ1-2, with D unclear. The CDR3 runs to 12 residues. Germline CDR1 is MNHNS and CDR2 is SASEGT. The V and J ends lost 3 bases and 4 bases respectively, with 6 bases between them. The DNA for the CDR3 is TGTGCCAGCAGTGATCCTCCCTATGGCTACACCTTC. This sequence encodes CASSDPPYGYTF.

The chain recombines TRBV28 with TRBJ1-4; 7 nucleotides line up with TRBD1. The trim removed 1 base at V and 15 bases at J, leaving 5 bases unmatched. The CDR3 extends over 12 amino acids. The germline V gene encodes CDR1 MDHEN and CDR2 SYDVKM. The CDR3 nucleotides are TGTGCCAGCAGTTTATCCACCGGGACAGTGTTTTTT. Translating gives CASSLSTGTVFF.

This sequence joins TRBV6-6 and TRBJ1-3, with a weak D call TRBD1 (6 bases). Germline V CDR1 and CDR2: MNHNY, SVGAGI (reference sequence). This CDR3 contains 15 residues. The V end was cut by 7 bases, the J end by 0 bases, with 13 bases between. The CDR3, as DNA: TGTGCCAGCAAGGTCGGACAGCTCTCTGGAAACACCATATATTTT. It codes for CASKVGQLSGNTIYF.

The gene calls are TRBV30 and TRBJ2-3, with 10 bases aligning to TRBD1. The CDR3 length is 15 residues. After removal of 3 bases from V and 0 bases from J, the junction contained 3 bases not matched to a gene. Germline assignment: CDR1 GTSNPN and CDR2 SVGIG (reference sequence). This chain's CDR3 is CAWRGQGLSTDTQYF. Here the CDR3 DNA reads TGTGCCTGGAGGGGACAGGGGCTGAGCACAGATACGCAGTATTTT.

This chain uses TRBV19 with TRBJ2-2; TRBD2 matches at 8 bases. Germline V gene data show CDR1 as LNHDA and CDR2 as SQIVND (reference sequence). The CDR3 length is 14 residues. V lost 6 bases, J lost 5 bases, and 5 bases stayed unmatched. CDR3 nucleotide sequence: TGTGCCAGTAGCGGGAGGGCCGGTACCGGGGAGCTGTTTTTT. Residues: CASSGRAGTGELFF.

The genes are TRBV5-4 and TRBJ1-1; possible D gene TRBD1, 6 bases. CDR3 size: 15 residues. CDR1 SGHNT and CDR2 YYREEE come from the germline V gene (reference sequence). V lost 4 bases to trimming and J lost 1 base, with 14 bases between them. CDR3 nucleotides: TGTGCCAGCAGCCTGAATGGACAGAAGAACACTGAAGCTTTCTTT. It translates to CASSLNGQKNTEAFF. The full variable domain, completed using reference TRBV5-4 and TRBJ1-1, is ETGVTQSPTHLIKTRGQQVTLRCSSQSGHNTVSWYQQALGQGPQFIFQYYREEENGRGNFPPRFSGLQFPNYSSELNVNALELDDSALYLCASSLNGQKNTEAFFGQGTRLTVV.

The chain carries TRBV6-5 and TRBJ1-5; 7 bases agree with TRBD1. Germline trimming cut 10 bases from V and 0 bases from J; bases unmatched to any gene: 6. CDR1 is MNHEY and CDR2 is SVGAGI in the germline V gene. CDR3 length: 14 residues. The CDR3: CAITGVASNQPQHF. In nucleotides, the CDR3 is TGTGCCATAACAGGGGTCGCTAGCAATCAGCCCCAGCATTTT.